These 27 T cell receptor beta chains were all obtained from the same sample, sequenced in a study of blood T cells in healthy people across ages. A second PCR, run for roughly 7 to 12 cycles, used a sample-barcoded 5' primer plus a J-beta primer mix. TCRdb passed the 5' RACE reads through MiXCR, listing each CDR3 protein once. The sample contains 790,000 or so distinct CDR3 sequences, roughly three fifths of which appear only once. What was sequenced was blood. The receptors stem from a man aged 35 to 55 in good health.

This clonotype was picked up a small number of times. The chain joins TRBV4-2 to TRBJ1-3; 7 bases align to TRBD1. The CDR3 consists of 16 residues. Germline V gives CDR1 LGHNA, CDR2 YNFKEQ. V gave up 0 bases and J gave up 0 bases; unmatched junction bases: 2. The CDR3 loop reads CASSQDRDSSGNTIYF. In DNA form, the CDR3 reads TGTGCCAGCAGCCAAGATCGGGACAGCTCTGGAAACACCATATATTTT.

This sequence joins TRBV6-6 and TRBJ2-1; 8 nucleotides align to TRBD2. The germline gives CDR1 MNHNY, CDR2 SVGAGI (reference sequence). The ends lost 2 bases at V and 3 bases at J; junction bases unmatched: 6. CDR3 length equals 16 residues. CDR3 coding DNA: TGTGCCAGCAGTTACCAGACTAGCGCTAGCTACAATGAGCAGTTCTTC. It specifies CASSYQTSASYNEQFF.

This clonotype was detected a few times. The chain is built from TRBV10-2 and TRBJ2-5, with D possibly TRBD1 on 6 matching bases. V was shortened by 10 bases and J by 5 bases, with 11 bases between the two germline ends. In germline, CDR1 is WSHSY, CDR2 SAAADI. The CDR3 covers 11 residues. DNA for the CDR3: TGCGCCACAGGGGTTATTGAGACCCAGTACTTC. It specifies CATGVIETQYF.

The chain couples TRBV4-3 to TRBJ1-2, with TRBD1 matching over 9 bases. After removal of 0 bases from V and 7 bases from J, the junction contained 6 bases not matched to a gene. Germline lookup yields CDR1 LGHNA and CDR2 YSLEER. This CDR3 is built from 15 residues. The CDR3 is CASSQEDRDRAGYTF. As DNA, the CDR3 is TGCGCCAGCAGCCAAGAGGACCGGGACAGGGCTGGCTACACCTTC.

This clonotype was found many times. The DNA for the CDR3 is TGTGCCAGCAGATTTAGGACAGGGGGCAAGGAGACCCAGTACTTC. Amino acid sequence: CASRFRTGGKETQYF. The chain is built from TRBV11-2 and TRBJ2-5, with TRBD1 matching over 11 bases. The germline V gene encodes CDR1 SGHAT and CDR2 FQNNGV. V dropped 6 bases and J dropped 5; count of bases not matched to a gene: 8. The CDR3 totals 15 residues.

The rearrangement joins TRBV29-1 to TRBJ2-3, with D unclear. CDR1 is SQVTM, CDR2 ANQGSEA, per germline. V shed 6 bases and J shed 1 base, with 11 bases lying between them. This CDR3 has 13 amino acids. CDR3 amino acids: CSVAKKGTDTQYF. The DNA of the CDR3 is TGCAGCGTGGCGAAGAAGGGCACAGATACGCAGTATTTT.

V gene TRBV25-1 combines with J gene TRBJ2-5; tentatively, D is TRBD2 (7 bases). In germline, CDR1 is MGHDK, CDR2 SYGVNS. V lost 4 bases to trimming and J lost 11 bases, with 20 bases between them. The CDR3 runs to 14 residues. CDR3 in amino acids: CASSGGGVNNEQYF. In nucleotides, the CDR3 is TGTGCCAGCAGTGGAGGGGGGGTTAACAATGAGCAGTACTTC.

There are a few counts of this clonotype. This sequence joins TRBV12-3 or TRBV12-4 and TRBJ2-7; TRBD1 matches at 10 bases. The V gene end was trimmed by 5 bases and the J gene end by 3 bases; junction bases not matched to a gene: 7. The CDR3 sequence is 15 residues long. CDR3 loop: CASSPRDRGLYEQYF. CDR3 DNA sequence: TGTGCCAGCAGTCCCCGGGACAGGGGCCTCTACGAGCAGTACTTC.

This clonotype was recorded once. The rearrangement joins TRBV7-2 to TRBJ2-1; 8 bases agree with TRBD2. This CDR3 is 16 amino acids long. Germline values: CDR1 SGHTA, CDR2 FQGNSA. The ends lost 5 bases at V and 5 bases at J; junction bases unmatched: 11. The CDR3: CASSQLSGTMDNEQFF. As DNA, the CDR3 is TGTGCCAGCAGCCAACTTAGCGGGACTATGGACAATGAGCAGTTCTTC.

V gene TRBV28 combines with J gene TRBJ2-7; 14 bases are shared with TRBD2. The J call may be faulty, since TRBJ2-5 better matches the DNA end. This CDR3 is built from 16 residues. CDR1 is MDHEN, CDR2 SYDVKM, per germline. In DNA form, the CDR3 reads TGTGCCAGCAGTACGACTAGCGGGGGGGCAACGGAGACCCAGTACTTC. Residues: CASSTTSGGATETQYF.

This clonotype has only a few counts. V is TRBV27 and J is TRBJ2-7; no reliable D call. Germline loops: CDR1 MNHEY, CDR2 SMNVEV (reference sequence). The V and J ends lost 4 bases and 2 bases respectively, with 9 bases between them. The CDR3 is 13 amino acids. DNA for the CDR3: TGTGCCAGCAGTTACCGCCGAGCCTACGAGCAGTACTTC. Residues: CASSYRRAYEQYF.

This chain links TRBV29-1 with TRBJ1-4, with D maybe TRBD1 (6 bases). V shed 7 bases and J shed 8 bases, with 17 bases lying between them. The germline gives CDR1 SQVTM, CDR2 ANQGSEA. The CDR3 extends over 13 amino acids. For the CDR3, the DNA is TGCAGCGGCTTACAGGGAAACCGGGAAAAACTGTTTTTT. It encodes CSGLQGNREKLFF.

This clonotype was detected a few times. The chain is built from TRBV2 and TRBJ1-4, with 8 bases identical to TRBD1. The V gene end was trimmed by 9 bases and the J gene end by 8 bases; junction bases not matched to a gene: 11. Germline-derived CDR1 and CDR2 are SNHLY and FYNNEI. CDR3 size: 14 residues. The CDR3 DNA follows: TGTGCCAGTAAATTCGACAGGGGTGGGGAAAAACTGTTTTTT. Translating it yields CASKFDRGGEKLFF.

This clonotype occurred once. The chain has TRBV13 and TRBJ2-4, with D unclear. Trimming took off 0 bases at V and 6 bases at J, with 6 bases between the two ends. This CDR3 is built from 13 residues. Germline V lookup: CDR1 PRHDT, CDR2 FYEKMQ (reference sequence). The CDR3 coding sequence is TGTGCCAGCAGCTTAGGGGCAGCAAACATTCAGTACTTC. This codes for CASSLGAANIQYF.

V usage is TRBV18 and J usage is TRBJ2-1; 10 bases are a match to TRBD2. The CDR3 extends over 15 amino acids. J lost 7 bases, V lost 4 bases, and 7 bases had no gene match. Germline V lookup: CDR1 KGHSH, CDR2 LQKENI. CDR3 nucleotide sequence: TGTGCCAGCTCACGCACTAGCGGGGAGTGGAATGAGCAGTTCTTC. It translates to CASSRTSGEWNEQFF. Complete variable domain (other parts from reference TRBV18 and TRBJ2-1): NAGVMQNPRHLVRRRGQEARLRCSPMKGHSHVYWYRQLPEEGLKFMVYLQKENIIDESGMPKERFSAEFPKEGPSILRIQQVVRGDSAAYFCASSRTSGEWNEQFFGPGTRLTVL.

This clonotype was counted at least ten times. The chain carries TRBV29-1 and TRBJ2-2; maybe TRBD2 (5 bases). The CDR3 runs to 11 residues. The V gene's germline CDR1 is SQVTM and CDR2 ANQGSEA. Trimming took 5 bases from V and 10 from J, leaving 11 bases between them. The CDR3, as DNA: TGCAGCGTTAGCCGGGGAACGGAGCTGTTTTTT. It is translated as CSVSRGTELFF.

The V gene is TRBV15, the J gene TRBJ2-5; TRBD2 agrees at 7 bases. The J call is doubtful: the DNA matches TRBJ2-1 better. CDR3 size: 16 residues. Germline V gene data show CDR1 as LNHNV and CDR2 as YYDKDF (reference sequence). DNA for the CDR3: TGTGCCACCAGCCTGCAGACGGGACTACCGTCCGAGACCCAGTTCTTC. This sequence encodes CATSLQTGLPSETQFF.

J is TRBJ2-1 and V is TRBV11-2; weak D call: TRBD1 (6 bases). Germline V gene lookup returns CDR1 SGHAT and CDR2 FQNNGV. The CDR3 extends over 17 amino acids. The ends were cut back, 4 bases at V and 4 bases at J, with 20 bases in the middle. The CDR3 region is CASSSPPPQGQYNEQFF. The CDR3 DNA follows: TGTGCCAGCAGCTCACCGCCCCCGCAGGGGCAATACAATGAGCAGTTCTTC.

As DNA, the CDR3 is TGTGCCAGCAGCTCCCCTCAGGGGGCCGGCTATGGCTACACCTTC. Its protein product is CASSSPQGAGYGYTF. The J gene is TRBJ1-2, the V gene TRBV28; 8 nucleotides line up with TRBD1. After removal of 6 bases from V and 4 bases from J, the junction contained 10 bases not matched to a gene. This CDR3 comprises 15 residues. CDR1 MDHEN and CDR2 SYDVKM come from the germline V gene.

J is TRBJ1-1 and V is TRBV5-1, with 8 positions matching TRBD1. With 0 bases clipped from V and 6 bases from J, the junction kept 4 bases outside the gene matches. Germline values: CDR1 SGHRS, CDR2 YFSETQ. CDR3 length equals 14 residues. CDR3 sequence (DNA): TGCGCCAGCAGCTTGGACAGGGGGTCGGCTGAAGCTTTCTTT. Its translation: CASSLDRGSAEAFF.

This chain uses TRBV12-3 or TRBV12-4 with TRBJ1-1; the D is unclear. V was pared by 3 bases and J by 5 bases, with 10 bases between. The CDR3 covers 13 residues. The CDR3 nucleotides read TGTGCCAGCAGTTTCCATGGTATGACTGAAGCTTTCTTT. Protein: CASSFHGMTEAFF.

In nucleotides, the CDR3 is TGTGCCAGCAGTTTAGGGGGAGGGCCGCATGAGCAGTTCTTC. It yields the protein CASSLGGGPHEQFF. The V and J genes are TRBV12-3 or TRBV12-4 and TRBJ2-1; 7 bases align to TRBD2. The ends lost 1 base at V and 8 bases at J; junction bases unmatched: 5. There are 14 residues in the CDR3.

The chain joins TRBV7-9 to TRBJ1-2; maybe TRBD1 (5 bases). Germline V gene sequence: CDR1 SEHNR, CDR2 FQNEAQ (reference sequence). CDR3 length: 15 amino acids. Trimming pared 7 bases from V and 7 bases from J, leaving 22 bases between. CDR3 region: CASIWDAADGSGYTF. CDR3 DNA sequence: TGTGCCAGCATTTGGGACGCGGCAGATGGGAGTGGCTACACCTTC.

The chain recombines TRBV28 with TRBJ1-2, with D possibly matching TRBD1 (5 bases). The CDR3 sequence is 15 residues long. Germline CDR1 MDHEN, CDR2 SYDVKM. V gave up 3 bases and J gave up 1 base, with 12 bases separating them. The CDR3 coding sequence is TGTGCCAGCAGTTTCCGTCCAGGGTATAACTATGGCTACACCTTC. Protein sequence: CASSFRPGYNYGYTF.

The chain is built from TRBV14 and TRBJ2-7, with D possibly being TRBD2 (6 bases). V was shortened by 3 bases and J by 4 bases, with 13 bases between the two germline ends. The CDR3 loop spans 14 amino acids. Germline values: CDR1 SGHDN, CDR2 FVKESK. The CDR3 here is CASSQRRGEYEQYF. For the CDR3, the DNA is TGTGCCAGCAGCCAGCGGCGGGGTGAATACGAGCAGTACTTC.

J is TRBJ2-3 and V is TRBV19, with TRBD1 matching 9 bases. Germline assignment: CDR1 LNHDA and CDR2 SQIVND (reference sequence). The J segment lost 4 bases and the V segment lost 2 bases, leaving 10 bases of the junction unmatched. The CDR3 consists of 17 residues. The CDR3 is CASSIYHGQGFSDTQYF. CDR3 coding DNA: TGTGCCAGTAGTATATATCATGGACAGGGGTTTTCAGATACGCAGTATTTT. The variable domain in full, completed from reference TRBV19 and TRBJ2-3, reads DGGITQSPKYLFRKEGQNVTLSCEQNLNHDAMYWYRQDPGQGLRLIYYSQIVNDFQKGDIAEGYSVSREKKESFPLTVTSAQKNPTAFYLCASSIYHGQGFSDTQYFGPGTRLTVL.

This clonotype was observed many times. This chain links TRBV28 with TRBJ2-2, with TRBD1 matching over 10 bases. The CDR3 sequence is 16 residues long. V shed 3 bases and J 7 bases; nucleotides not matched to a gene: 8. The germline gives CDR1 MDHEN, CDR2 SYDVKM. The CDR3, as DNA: TGTGCCAGCAGTTTCTCTCTTGGACAGGGGGACGGGGAGCTGTTTTTT. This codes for CASSFSLGQGDGELFF.